The 31 T cell receptor beta chains below come from one sample, sequenced in a study of tissue T cells after allogeneic stem cell transplantation. Clones were read by immunoSEQ multiplex PCR, and TCRdb kept only the in-frame ones, dropping some. The table records tens of thousands of clones, around nine tenths of them present only once. The material was blood, obtained before transplantation. The receptors come from a woman aged 40-75 years who later had graft-versus-host disease after an allogeneic stem cell transplant.

The rearrangement joins TRBV11-1 to TRBJ1-1, with 7 nucleotides matching TRBD1. There are 15 residues in the CDR3. With 5 bases clipped from V and 0 bases from J, the junction kept 6 bases outside the gene matches. Germline V gives CDR1 SGHAT, CDR2 FQDESV (reference sequence). CDR3 amino acids: CASSLSGGLNTEAFF. The CDR3 coding sequence is TGTGCCAGCAGCCTCTCAGGGGGGTTGAACACTGAAGCTTTCTTT.

The chain has TRBV7-6 and TRBJ2-7; D remains ambiguous. CDR1 is SGHVS, CDR2 FNYEAQ, per germline. This CDR3 has 15 residues. The germline V and J ends were trimmed by 1 base and 2 bases, with 12 bases remaining between them. CDR3 residues: CASSLDLTAPYEQYF. As DNA, the CDR3 is TGTGCCAGCAGCTTAGATCTGACCGCTCCCTACGAGCAGTACTTC. Using reference TRBV7-6 and TRBJ2-7 for the parts outside the CDR3, the full variable domain is GAGVSQSPRYKVTKRGQDVALRCDPISGHVSLYWYRQALGQGPEFLTYFNYEAQQDKSGLPNDRFSAERPEGSISTLTIQRTEQRDSAMYRCASSLDLTAPYEQYFGPGTRLTVT.

CDR3: CASSLIGSYNSPLHF. CDR3 DNA: TGTGCCAGCAGCTTGATCGGGTCCTATAATTCACCCCTCCACTTT. The V call is TRBV5-6, the J call TRBJ1-6; D not resolved. Between the trimmed V and J ends, which lost 1 base and 1 base, there was a span of 6 bases. This CDR3 comprises 15 residues. CDR1 is SGHDT and CDR2 is YYEEEE in the germline V gene.

The chain combines TRBV4-3 with TRBJ1-4; no clear D gene. The V gene lost 0 bases and the J gene lost 8 bases, with 13 bases spanning the gap. This CDR3 is built from 15 residues. Germline V gene lookup returns CDR1 LGHNA and CDR2 YSLEER. CDR3 in amino acids: CASSQEGWGYEKLFF. Here the CDR3 DNA reads TGCGCCAGCAGCCAAGAGGGATGGGGTTACGAAAAACTGTTTTTT.

The rearrangement uses TRBV7-9 and TRBJ2-5; D is perhaps TRBD1 (5 bases). The CDR3 extends over 16 amino acids. Germline-derived CDR1 and CDR2 are SEHNR and FQNEAQ (reference sequence). V lost 5 bases, J lost 0 bases, and 16 bases lay in between. The CDR3 DNA reads as TGTGCCAGCAGCGACAGCCTTTTACTGTACCAAGAGACCCAGTACTTC. This translates into CASSDSLLLYQETQYF.

The chain has TRBV19 and TRBJ2-5; maybe TRBD2 (6 bases). There are 14 residues in the CDR3. In germline, CDR1 is LNHDA, CDR2 SQIVND (reference sequence). Trimming cost V 4 bases and J 9 bases, with 18 bases left between them. CDR3 sequence: CASSTRTGSGAQYF. The CDR3 nucleotides are TGTGCCAGTAGTACGAGGACCGGGTCGGGGGCCCAGTACTTC.

V usage is TRBV11-2 and J usage is TRBJ2-5, with TRBD2 as a possible D gene (7 bases). Between the trimmed V and J ends, which lost 7 bases and 4 bases, there was a span of 19 bases. Germline V CDR1 and CDR2: SGHAT, FQNNGV. The CDR3 is 15 amino acids. This CDR3 is CASNRASGAIETQYF. The CDR3 region has the DNA TGTGCCAGCAACAGGGCCAGCGGGGCTATAGAGACCCAGTACTTC.

The chain is built from TRBV28 and TRBJ2-1; D might be TRBD2 (7 bases). V shed 8 bases and J shed 8 bases, with 19 bases lying between them. The CDR3 has 14 amino acids. In germline, CDR1 is MDHEN, CDR2 SYDVKM. CDR3 residues: CASVGRGYVHEQFF. CDR3 DNA sequence: TGTGCCAGCGTAGGGAGGGGGTATGTCCATGAGCAGTTCTTC.

The CDR3 loop reads CASSSMTGGAFF. The CDR3 nucleotides read TGTGCCAGCAGCTCAATGACAGGGGGAGCTTTCTTT. The genes are TRBV5-6 and TRBJ1-1; 9 bases line up with TRBD1. The V and J ends lost 3 bases and 10 bases, in that order; junction bases with no gene match: 4. The CDR3 has 12 residues. CDR1 is SGHDT and CDR2 is YYEEEE in the germline V gene.

The J gene is TRBJ2-1, the V gene TRBV6-2 or TRBV6-3, with 8 bases that match TRBD2. CDR3 length: 15 amino acids. V trimming: 6 bases; J trimming: 7 bases; junction bases outside the gene matches: 11. Germline lookup yields CDR1 MNHEY and CDR2 SVGEGT. The CDR3 nucleotides are TGTGCCAGCAGCACACTAGCGGCATTCAGAAATGAGCAGTTCTTC. This translates into CASSTLAAFRNEQFF.

This clone was found once. This chain links TRBV18 with TRBJ1-4, with 7 nucleotides matching TRBD1. CDR1 KGHSH and CDR2 LQKENI come from the germline V gene. The length of the CDR3 is 14 residues. V was pared by 4 bases and J by 8 bases, with 7 bases of the junction left unmatched. CDR3: CASSRRGLGEKLFF. The CDR3, as DNA: TGTGCCAGCTCACGGAGGGGGCTAGGCGAAAAACTGTTTTTT.

The V and J genes are TRBV11-2 and TRBJ2-4, with D tentatively TRBD2 (5 bases). Trimming pared 2 bases from V and 8 bases from J, leaving 10 bases between. CDR1 and CDR2 (germline): SGHAT, FQNNGV. This CDR3 comprises 13 residues. The CDR3 DNA sequence: TGTGCCAGCAGCTTAAGCGAGAGGGACATTCAGTACTTC. Protein product: CASSLSERDIQYF. Drawing the rest from reference TRBV11-2 and TRBJ2-4, the complete variable domain is EAGVAQSPRYKIIEKRQSVAFWCNPISGHATLYWYQQILGQGPKLLIQFQNNGVVDDSQLPKDRFSAERLKGVDSTLKIQPAKLEDSAVYLCASSLSERDIQYFGAGTRLSVL.

The CDR3 protein is CSVLTSGVLNTEAFF. The CDR3 DNA reads TGCAGCGTTCTAACCAGTGGCGTACTGAACACTGAAGCTTTCTTT. The chain combines TRBV29-1 with TRBJ1-1; D call uncertain. The V gene's germline CDR1 is SQVTM and CDR2 ANQGSEA. The ends were cut back, 5 bases at V and 0 bases at J, with 16 bases in the middle. The CDR3 length is 15 residues.

DNA of the CDR3: TGTGCCAGCAGCTTAGACGGTATGGAGCGGGGGCATCAATTGGGGCAGTTCTTC. This translates into CASSLDGMERGHQLGQFF. The chain recombines TRBV11-2 with TRBJ2-1; 8 bases align to TRBD2. Germline CDR1 is SGHAT and CDR2 is FQNNGV. CDR3 length equals 18 residues. The J segment lost 12 bases and the V segment lost 0 bases, leaving 19 bases of the junction unmatched.

The V and J genes are TRBV30 and TRBJ2-7, with D maybe TRBD1 (6 bases). V lost 3 bases and J 2 bases, leaving 17 bases between the germline ends. CDR1 is GTSNPN, CDR2 SVGIG, per germline (reference sequence). CDR3 length: 15 residues. CDR3 bases: TGTGCCTGGAGGCGGACAGAGTCTGTGGCCTACGAGCAGTACTTC. Amino acids: CAWRRTESVAYEQYF.

The table lists this clone with a count of one. This chain uses TRBV3-1 (or the pseudogene TRBV3-2) with TRBJ1-2; D is unresolved. The ends were cut back, 0 bases at V and 4 bases at J, with 6 bases in the middle. CDR1 and CDR2 from the germline V gene are LGHDT and YNNKEL (reference sequence). The CDR3 runs to 13 residues. Written as DNA, the CDR3 is TGTGCCAGCAGCCAAGAAACGCGCTATGGCTACACCTTC. It translates to CASSQETRYGYTF.

V usage is TRBV19 and J usage is TRBJ2-2; 9 bases match TRBD2. Germline CDR1 and CDR2: LNHDA and SQIVND (reference sequence). Unmatched junction bases numbered 6, after V lost 5 bases and J lost 5 bases. The CDR3 has 15 residues. In DNA, the CDR3 is TGTGCCAGTAGTTCTCTAGCGGGACGGACCGGGGAGCTGTTTTTT. This codes for CASSSLAGRTGELFF.

The chain joins TRBV6-2 or TRBV6-3 to TRBJ2-7; D is perhaps TRBD2 (6 bases). With 5 bases removed from V and 2 bases from J, the gap between germline ends came to 10 bases. CDR1 and CDR2 (germline): MNHEY, SVGEGT. The CDR3 totals 13 residues. Here the CDR3 reads CASSRRGAYEQYF. The DNA for the CDR3 is TGTGCCAGCAGTCGGAGGGGTGCCTACGAGCAGTACTTC.

This chain joins TRBV5-1 and TRBJ1-1, with D possibly being TRBD1 (6 bases). Germline CDR1 SGHRS, CDR2 YFSETQ. This CDR3 comprises 16 residues. V dropped 5 bases and J dropped 0 bases, with 17 bases sitting between them. The CDR3 spells CASRTGAPIMNTEAFF. The DNA of the CDR3 is TGCGCCAGCAGGACGGGGGCCCCAATAATGAACACTGAAGCTTTCTTT.

The sample holds one count of this clone. This sequence joins TRBV27 and TRBJ2-2; D gene unclear. With 6 bases removed from V and 6 bases from J, the gap between germline ends came to 8 bases. The CDR3 contains 12 residues. Germline V gene sequence: CDR1 MNHEY, CDR2 SMNVEV (reference sequence). The CDR3 DNA follows: TGTGCCAGCAGCCCAGGCGCCGGGGAGCTGTTTTTT. Its protein is CASSPGAGELFF.

This CDR3 is CASSFFGGAGELFF. CDR3 coding DNA: TGTGCCAGCAGCTTTTTCGGGGGAGCCGGGGAGCTGTTTTTT. The chain carries TRBV5-6 and TRBJ2-2, with D tentatively TRBD2 (6 bases). The CDR3 extends over 14 amino acids. Trimming stripped 2 bases from V and 6 bases from J, with 11 bases between. Germline CDR1 reads SGHDT; CDR2 reads YYEEEE.

The rearrangement links TRBV7-9 to TRBJ2-2, with 11 bases lining up with TRBD1. The CDR3 runs to 17 residues. From germline, CDR1 is SEHNR and CDR2 FQNEAQ (reference sequence). V gave up 8 bases and J gave up 5 bases; unmatched junction bases: 13. CDR3 nucleotides: TGTGCCAGCCTACTTGAGACCGGGACAGGGGGTACCGGGGAGCTGTTTTTT. Its protein product is CASLLETGTGGTGELFF.

The chain couples TRBV6-6 to TRBJ1-3; D call uncertain. The CDR3 loop spans 13 amino acids. Trimming removed 5 bases from V and 2 bases from J, with 7 bases in between. CDR1 is MNHNY and CDR2 is SVGAGI in the germline V gene (reference sequence). In DNA, the CDR3 is TGTGCCAGCAGTGGGTCTGCTGGAAACACCATATATTTT. It is translated as CASSGSAGNTIYF.

This chain uses TRBV9 with TRBJ2-5; no reliable D call. The CDR3 has 11 amino acids. Deletions cut 3 bases from V and 2 bases from J, with 2 bases between. Germline V gene data show CDR1 as SGDLS and CDR2 as YYNGEE. The CDR3 loop reads CASSAQETQYF. CDR3 nucleotide sequence: TGTGCCAGCAGCGCTCAAGAGACCCAGTACTTC.

The chain links TRBV28 to TRBJ1-1; D call uncertain. Germline V lookup: CDR1 MDHEN, CDR2 SYDVKM. The germline V and J ends were trimmed by 3 bases and 0 bases, with 14 bases remaining between them. The CDR3 covers 16 residues. The CDR3 spells CASSFYNRLVNTEAFF. CDR3 DNA sequence: TGTGCCAGCAGTTTTTACAATCGCCTGGTGAACACTGAAGCTTTCTTT.

The chain's CDR3 is CASSAGNEQFF. The CDR3 DNA sequence: TGTGCCAGCAGTGCGGGGAATGAGCAGTTCTTC. The chain has TRBV2 and TRBJ2-1, with D perhaps matching TRBD2 (5 bases). This CDR3 spans 11 amino acids. Germline values: CDR1 SNHLY, CDR2 FYNNEI. Trimming removed 4 bases at V and 7 bases at J, with 5 bases between. The full variable domain, its missing parts supplied by reference TRBV2 and TRBJ2-1, is EPEVTQTPSHQVTQMGQEVILRCVPISNHLYFYWYRQILGQKVEFLVSFYNNEISEKSEIFDDQFSVERPDGSNFTLKIRSTKLEDSAMYFCASSAGNEQFFGPGTRLTVL.

This chain links TRBV5-8 with TRBJ1-6; no reliable D call. Trimming took off 2 bases at V and 7 bases at J, with 4 bases between the two ends. The CDR3 length is 12 residues. Germline V gene lookup returns CDR1 SGHTS and CDR2 YDEGEE. The CDR3: CASSFENSPLHF. Written as DNA, the CDR3 is TGTGCCAGCAGCTTCGAGAATTCACCCCTCCACTTT.

The rearrangement uses TRBV5-6 and TRBJ1-2; the D is unclear. CDR1 and CDR2 from the germline V gene are SGHDT and YYEEEE. The CDR3 totals 14 residues. V was trimmed by 1 base and J by 6 bases, leaving 13 bases between them. This chain's CDR3 is CASSLIGQDHGYTF. CDR3 nucleotides: TGTGCCAGCAGCTTGATCGGCCAGGACCATGGCTACACCTTC.

The rearrangement uses TRBV5-5 and TRBJ1-5; possibly TRBD1 for D (5 bases). The CDR3 runs to 15 residues. Germline V gene data show CDR1 as SGHKS and CDR2 as YYEKEE (reference sequence). Trimming pared 1 base from V and 4 bases from J, leaving 12 bases between. CDR3: CASSLMEQVNQPQHF. The CDR3 region has the DNA TGTGCCAGCAGCTTGATGGAACAGGTGAATCAGCCCCAGCATTTT.

The V gene is TRBV30, the J gene TRBJ1-1, with D tentatively TRBD1 (5 bases). Per the germline V gene, CDR1 is GTSNPN and CDR2 is SVGIG (reference sequence). The length of the CDR3 is 12 residues. V gave up 3 bases and J gave up 6 bases, with 11 bases separating them. CDR3 protein: CAWSLTVSEAFF. The CDR3 DNA reads as TGTGCCTGGAGCTTGACAGTGTCTGAAGCTTTCTTT.

A few counts support this clone. The chain couples TRBV29-1 to TRBJ2-6; 7 bases match TRBD1. The junction had 6 bases not matched to a gene; V was cut back by 4 bases and J by 3 bases. The CDR3 is made up of 15 amino acids. The germline V gene encodes CDR1 SQVTM and CDR2 ANQGSEA. Written as DNA, the CDR3 is TGCAGCGTTGGGTTAGGGGGCAGTGGGGCCAACGTCCTGACTTTC. As protein: CSVGLGGSGANVLTF.